This T cell receptor beta chain originates from a study of T-cell reconstitution after alpha-beta-depleted transplantation in children. There are 13 residues in the CDR3. Trimming cost V 2 bases and J 8 bases, with 13 bases left between them. The germline V gene encodes CDR1 SGHDT and CDR2 YYEEEE. This clonotype was seen more than once but under ten times. This sample's TCRbeta library carried unique molecular identifier barcodes. Each CDR3 protein is one row after TCRdb ran MiXCR on the PCR reads. The sample has 700,000 to 950,000 distinct CDR3 sequences, 15% to 20% seen once. The specimen was PBMCs, mostly from graft donor cells, collected 360 days after TCRalphabeta/CD19-depleted stem cell transplant. The chain joins TRBV5-6 to TRBJ1-1; maybe TRBD1 (5 bases). This TCR came from a male patient aged 10 to 17 who had a stem cell transplant for acute lymphoblastic leukemia, so the T cells may come from the graft donor. The CDR3 nucleotides read TGTGCCAGCAGCTTCCAGGGCCACCGGGAAGCTTTCTTT. Translated, it gives CASSFQGHREAFF.